This is a list of T cell receptor beta chains from one sample in a study of blood T cell repertoires in COVID-19. Repertoires were generated with immunoSEQ multiplex PCR, while TCRdb's copy carries only in-frame clones and drops some. Of more than 120,000 clones in the sample, about 87% were seen once. The sequenced sample was peripheral blood. These receptors came from a woman aged 45 to 65 with acute or convalescent COVID-19. CDR3s include the opening cysteine and the closing phenylalanine or tryptophan. D genes are given only for firm matches. The listing skips clone size in some rows; elsewhere it reads once, few, many or a size class.

clone size	D gene	V gene	J gene	CDR3 protein	CDR3 DNA
few	TRBD2	TRBV19	TRBJ2-1	CASSGGTSGRAPYNEQFF	TGTGCCAGTAGTGGTGGGACTAGCGGGAGGGCCCCTTACAATGAGCAGTTCTTC
.	TRBD1	TRBV30	TRBJ2-7	CAWRDSTGTGASYEQYF	TGTGCCTGGAGGGACTCGACCGGGACAGGGGCCAGCTACGAGCAGTACTTC
.	.	TRBV5-8	TRBJ2-7	CASSLGLQPSYEQYF	TGTGCCAGCAGCTTAGGTCTACAGCCTTCGTACGAGCAGTACTTC
.	TRBD2	TRBV7-9	TRBJ2-3	CASSWTSGSTDTQYF	TGTGCCAGCAGCTGGACTAGCGGGAGTACAGATACGCAGTATTTT
once	TRBD1	TRBV2	TRBJ1-6	CASGRTGYNSPLHF	TGTGCCAGCGGCCGGACAGGGTATAATTCACCCCTCCACTTT
.	TRBD2	TRBV29-1	TRBJ2-7	CSVDFRGGYEQYF	TGCAGCGTTGACTTCCGGGGGGGCTACGAGCAGTACTTC
.	TRBD1	TRBV7-3	TRBJ2-1	CASSLTGGVLNEQFF	TGTGCCAGCAGCTTAACAGGGGGCGTTCTCAATGAGCAGTTCTTC
once	TRBD1	TRBV7-2	TRBJ1-5	CASSLTGVGNQPQHF	TGTGCCAGCAGCTTAACAGGGGTAGGGAATCAGCCCCAGCATTTT
.	.	TRBV10-3	TRBJ1-6	CAISDEGRGGYSPLHF	TGTGCCATCAGTGATGAGGGGAGGGGAGGGTACTCACCCCTCCACTTT
.	.	TRBV6-5	TRBJ1-2	CASSSSNYGYTF	TGTGCCAGCAGTTCCTCTAACTATGGCTACACCTTC
.	.	TRBV29-1	TRBJ2-6	CSVDRAGANVLTF	TGCAGCGTTGATCGCGCTGGGGCCAACGTCCTGACTTTC
.	TRBD1	TRBV5-1	TRBJ1-6	CASSLEGGAQSPLHF	TGCGCCAGCAGCTTGGAAGGGGGCGCACAATCACCCCTCCACTTT
.	TRBD1	TRBV4-1	TRBJ2-2	CASSQDRGRGQGGELFF	TGCGCCAGCAGCCAAGACCGGGGTAGGGGGCAGGGCGGGGAGCTGTTTTTT
.	TRBD1	TRBV7-9	TRBJ1-2	CASSLTGANYGYTF	TGTGCCAGCAGCCTGACAGGGGCTAACTATGGCTACACCTTC
.	.	TRBV4-1	TRBJ2-3	CASSRGGGSTDTQYF	TGCGCCAGCAGCAGAGGGGGGGGGAGCACAGATACGCAGTATTTT
.	TRBD2	TRBV30	TRBJ2-1	CAFSGGASNEQFF	TGTGCCTTTAGCGGGGGGGCATCCAATGAGCAGTTCTTC
.	TRBD2	TRBV3-1/TRBV3-2	TRBJ2-3	CASSHLGGTNTDTQYF	TGTGCCAGCAGCCATTTGGGGGGGACTAACACAGATACGCAGTATTTT
.	TRBD1	TRBV14	TRBJ1-2	CASSHHRDRGRRGYTF	TGTGCCAGCAGCCATCACCGGGACAGGGGGCGGAGAGGCTACACCTTC
.	TRBD1	TRBV19	TRBJ1-5	CASSLDRGYQPQHF	TGTGCCAGTAGCCTGGACAGGGGGTATCAGCCCCAGCATTTT
.	TRBD1	TRBV6-5	TRBJ1-2	CASSYSRTGGGYGYTF	TGTGCCAGCAGTTACTCCCGGACAGGGGGGGGCTATGGCTACACCTTC
.	.	TRBV4-2	TRBJ1-1	CASSQGSGEGNTEAFF	TGTGCCAGCAGCCAAGGGAGCGGGGAAGGGAACACTGAAGCTTTCTTT
.	TRBD1	TRBV19	TRBJ1-5	CASSDRVDQPQHF	TGTGCCAGTAGTGACAGGGTAGATCAGCCCCAGCATTTT
.	.	TRBV30	TRBJ2-3	CAWSFRGSTDTQYF	TGTGCCTGGTCCTTCAGGGGTAGCACAGATACGCAGTATTTT
.	TRBD2	TRBV20-1	TRBJ2-1	CSASSAGVNNEQFF	TGCAGTGCTAGTTCGGCGGGAGTGAACAATGAGCAGTTCTTC
.	TRBD1	TRBV19	TRBJ2-2	CASSIHIGQGGTGELFF	TGTGCCAGTAGTATTCATATCGGACAGGGGGGCACCGGGGAGCTGTTTTTT
once	.	TRBV2	TRBJ2-5	CASSESGAQETQYF	TGTGCCAGCAGTGAGTCAGGGGCCCAAGAGACCCAGTACTTC
once	TRBD1	TRBV29-1	TRBJ2-7	CSAGTGSPYEQYF	TGCAGCGCTGGGACAGGGAGCCCCTACGAGCAGTACTTC
.	.	TRBV28	TRBJ1-2	CASSLWVGSYGYTF	TGTGCCAGCAGTTTATGGGTCGGTAGCTATGGCTACACCTTC
.	.	TRBV27	TRBJ2-2	CASSSPQRSNTGELFF	TGTGCCAGCAGTTCCCCCCAGCGGTCGAACACCGGGGAGCTGTTTTTT
.	TRBD1	TRBV5-4	TRBJ2-1	CASSGTGVTYNEQFF	TGTGCCAGCAGCGGGACAGGGGTTACCTACAATGAGCAGTTCTTC
few	.	TRBV27	TRBJ2-7	CATSSGFYEQYF	TGTGCCACCTCCTCAGGGTTCTACGAGCAGTACTTC
.	.	TRBV27	TRBJ1-1	CASSLSRGGEAFF	TGTGCCAGCAGTTTATCGAGGGGGGGTGAAGCTTTCTTT
once	.	TRBV27	TRBJ1-2	CASSPLAVVEGYTF	TGTGCCAGCAGCCCCTTAGCGGTGGTGGAAGGCTACACCTTC
.	.	TRBV2	TRBJ2-3	CASSEGPSDTTDTQYF	TGTGCCAGCAGTGAAGGCCCCTCCGACACGACAGATACGCAGTATTTT
.	.	TRBV6-5	TRBJ1-2	CASSYGGGHYGYTF	TGTGCCAGCAGTTACGGGGGGGGCCACTATGGCTACACCTTC
.	.	TRBV28	TRBJ1-4	CASRFLATNEKLFF	TGTGCCAGCAGGTTCCTTGCAACTAATGAAAAACTGTTTTTT
.	.	TRBV14	TRBJ1-2	CASNRGNYGYTF	TGTGCCAGCAATCGGGGAAACTATGGCTACACCTTC
.	.	TRBV7-6	TRBJ2-1	CASSLARRQGFRNEQFF	TGTGCCAGCAGCTTAGCGCGGAGGCAGGGGTTTCGAAATGAGCAGTTCTTC
few	.	TRBV29-1	TRBJ1-2	CSVEQGWGPSDGYTF	TGCAGCGTTGAACAGGGGTGGGGACCTTCGGATGGCTACACCTTC
.	.	TRBV9	TRBJ2-7	CASSVGDSRRHEQYF	TGTGCCAGCAGCGTAGGCGACAGTCGTAGGCACGAGCAGTACTTC
.	.	TRBV3-1/TRBV3-2	TRBJ1-4	CASSQGASEKLFF	TGTGCCAGCAGCCAGGGCGCGAGTGAAAAACTGTTTTTT
.	TRBD1	TRBV9	TRBJ1-2	CASSVGGRTGTNYGYTF	TGTGCCAGCAGCGTAGGGGGACGGACAGGGACCAACTATGGCTACACCTTC
.	TRBD1	TRBV5-4	TRBJ2-7	CASSLKAGGYEQYF	TGTGCCAGCAGCTTGAAGGCAGGGGGATACGAGCAGTACTTC
.	TRBD1	TRBV24-1	TRBJ2-5	CATSDLQDRVTYF	TGTGCCACCAGTGATTTGCAGGACAGGGTTACCTACTTC
.	.	TRBV7-2	TRBJ1-2	CASSLVGGSPLYGYTF	TGTGCCAGCAGCTTAGTAGGCGGATCGCCCCTCTATGGCTACACCTTC